Below are 30 T cell receptor beta chains sequenced from a single sample in a study of cytomegalovirus exposure and HLA in healthy donors. PCR primers comprised 60 Vbeta and 13 Jbeta primers. The method was immunoSEQ multiplex PCR; TCRdb's version includes in-frame clones alone and lacks a portion of them. The sample includes about 160,000 clones, roughly 87% of them seen just once. Sequencing input: PBMCs. Receptors originate from a man in his forties or fifties in good health and CMV-seropositive.

The chain uses TRBV10-2 and TRBJ1-4, with TRBD1 identical over 7 bases. The CDR3 covers 13 residues. Trimming at V came to 7 bases and at J to 8 bases, leaving 7 bases not matched to a gene. The germline V gene encodes CDR1 WSHSY and CDR2 SAAADI. The CDR3 loop reads CASTVRGKEKLFF. The CDR3 nucleotides are TGCGCCAGCACGGTCAGGGGGAAGGAAAAACTGTTTTTT.

This chain joins TRBV6-1 and TRBJ2-7, with D tentatively TRBD1 (6 bases). Trimming left V 4 bases short and J 2 bases short, with 15 bases between. Germline CDR1 and CDR2: MNHNS and SASEGT. This CDR3 is built from 15 residues. CDR3: CASSGSHTGTYEQYF. The CDR3, as DNA: TGTGCCAGCAGTGGAAGTCATACAGGGACCTACGAGCAGTACTTC.

This chain connects TRBV27 to TRBJ2-6, with D maybe TRBD2 (5 bases). The V gene's germline CDR1 is MNHEY and CDR2 SMNVEV (reference sequence). The CDR3 has 17 residues. With 4 bases removed from V and 2 bases from J, the gap between germline ends came to 15 bases. The CDR3 loop is CASSSIQTMAGANVLTF. The CDR3 DNA reads as TGTGCCAGCAGTTCTATCCAGACTATGGCTGGGGCCAACGTCCTGACTTTC.

The J gene is TRBJ1-4, the V gene TRBV4-1; 10 bases align to TRBD1. The CDR3 consists of 16 residues. Trimming cost V 6 bases and J 7 bases; bases outside gene matches: 11. The germline V gene has CDR1 MGHRA and CDR2 YSYEKL. The CDR3 region is CASRLYPGQGLEKLFF. The CDR3, as DNA: TGCGCCAGCAGACTCTACCCGGGACAGGGGCTTGAAAAACTGTTTTTT.

The V and J genes are TRBV5-4 and TRBJ1-2; TRBD1 might be the D (5 bases). The germline CDR1 and CDR2 sequences are SGHNT and YYREEE (reference sequence). The CDR3 is 16 residues long. V gave up 4 bases and J gave up 2 bases, with 18 bases separating them. This chain's CDR3 is CASSTRAFGANYGYTF. In DNA, the CDR3 is TGTGCCAGCAGCACCAGGGCCTTTGGCGCCAACTATGGCTACACCTTC.

This chain connects TRBV7-9 to TRBJ2-5, with a weak D call TRBD1 (6 bases). The CDR3 has 13 residues. Trimming cost V 1 base and J 11 bases, with 14 bases left between them. CDR1 is SEHNR and CDR2 is FQNEAQ in the germline V gene (reference sequence). The CDR3 coding sequence is TGTGCCAGCAGCTTAGGCCTGACAGGAGTTCAGTACTTC. Translated: CASSLGLTGVQYF.

J is TRBJ1-2 and V is TRBV21-1; the table assigns TRBD1, which was not confirmed against the DNA. TRBV21-1 is marked as a pseudogene. This CDR3 comprises 13 residues. CDR3 region: CASSKRAGLGYTF. Written as DNA, the CDR3 is TGTGCCAGCAGCAAAAGGGCAGGGCTTGGCTACACCTTC.

The chain has TRBV5-4 and TRBJ2-1, with 11 bases identical to TRBD2. CDR3 length: 16 residues. Looked up from germline, CDR1 is SGHNT and CDR2 is YYREEE (reference sequence). V was clipped by 0 bases and J by 9 bases; unmatched bases: 8. The CDR3 coding sequence is TGTGCCAGCAGCTTGGGGCTAGCGGGAGGCAAGGTTGAGCAGTTCTTC. This translates into CASSLGLAGGKVEQFF.

The gene calls are TRBV5-1 and TRBJ2-3; 11 bases are a match to TRBD2. Germline assignment: CDR1 SGHRS and CDR2 YFSETQ. J was trimmed by 1 base and V by 4 bases; bases with no gene match: 11. This CDR3 region has 18 residues. Written as DNA, the CDR3 is TGCGCCAGCAGCCCATTTAGCGGGAGGGCCGTTGGCACAGATACGCAGTATTTT. Translated, it gives CASSPFSGRAVGTDTQYF.

The chain carries TRBV7-9 and TRBJ1-5; the match to TRBD1 covers 7 bases. Germline values: CDR1 SEHNR, CDR2 FQNEAQ (reference sequence). The CDR3 length is 13 residues. The V and J ends lost 8 bases and 4 bases, in that order; junction bases with no gene match: 5. In DNA, the CDR3 is TGTGCCAGCCAAAAACAGGGGAATCAGCCCCAGCATTTT. Its protein product is CASQKQGNQPQHF.

V gene TRBV5-1 combines with J gene TRBJ2-1, with TRBD2 matching over 7 bases. The CDR3 is 14 residues long. V trimming: 6 bases; J trimming: 3 bases; junction bases outside the gene matches: 6. Germline lookup yields CDR1 SGHRS and CDR2 YFSETQ. The DNA for the CDR3 is TGCGCCAGCACGGGGGGAGGGCGCTACAATGAGCAGTTCTTC. This codes for CASTGGGRYNEQFF. Supplemented by reference TRBV5-1 and TRBJ2-1, the full variable domain reads KAGVTQTPRYLIKTRGQQVTLSCSPISGHRSVSWYQQTPGQGLQFLFEYFSETQRNKGNFPGRFSGRQFSNSRSEMNVSTLELGDSALYLCASTGGGRYNEQFFGPGTRLTVL.

The rearrangement links TRBV28 to TRBJ1-5; possible D gene TRBD1, 6 bases. The germline V gene encodes CDR1 MDHEN and CDR2 SYDVKM. With 6 bases removed from V and 5 bases from J, the gap between germline ends came to 14 bases. The CDR3 consists of 14 residues. The CDR3 coding sequence is TGTGCCAGCAGAACAGGGTCCCCCTATCAGCCCCAGCATTTT. It specifies CASRTGSPYQPQHF. The full variable domain, completed using reference TRBV28 and TRBJ1-5, is DVKVTQSSRYLVKRTGEKVFLECVQDMDHENMFWYRQDPGLGLRLIYFSYDVKMKEKGDIPEGYSVSREKKERFSLILESASTNQTSMYLCASRTGSPYQPQHFGDGTRLSIL.

This clone is a singleton in its sample. The chain recombines TRBV7-8 with TRBJ2-3; D is unresolved. Between the trimmed V and J ends, which lost 6 bases and 2 bases, there was a span of 3 bases. The CDR3 contains 11 residues. Germline V gene data show CDR1 as SGHVS and CDR2 as FQNEAQ. Here the CDR3 reads CASSYTDTQYF. The CDR3 bases are TGTGCCAGCAGTTACACAGATACGCAGTATTTT.

This clone was observed a few times. V and J are TRBV5-6 and TRBJ1-4; D is unclear. V was trimmed by 0 bases and J by 7 bases, leaving 7 bases between them. The length of the CDR3 is 13 residues. Per germline, CDR1 SGHDT and CDR2 YYEEEE. The CDR3 region is CASSLVLGEKLFF. The CDR3 DNA reads TGTGCCAGCAGCTTGGTCCTCGGTGAAAAACTGTTTTTT.

The rearrangement joins TRBV5-4 to TRBJ2-3; 7 positions match TRBD2. CDR1 is SGHNT and CDR2 is YYREEE in the germline V gene (reference sequence). The ends lost 2 bases at V and 6 bases at J; junction bases unmatched: 12. This CDR3 is 16 amino acids long. The CDR3 nucleotides are TGTGCCAGCAGCTTTGGGGCTAGCGGACTTTTGGATACGCAGTATTTT. Protein product: CASSFGASGLLDTQYF.

The V call is TRBV9, the J call TRBJ2-5, with a tentative D call TRBD1 (5 bases). The CDR3 runs to 15 residues. Germline CDR1 SGDLS, CDR2 YYNGEE. Trimming shortened V by 1 base and J by 4 bases, and 14 bases separated the two germline ends. The CDR3 protein is CASSVYQGAGETQYF. In DNA, the CDR3 is TGTGCCAGCAGCGTATATCAGGGCGCAGGAGAGACCCAGTACTTC.

CDR3: CSVELGGETQYF. The CDR3 DNA reads TGCAGCGTTGAACTGGGAGGAGAGACCCAGTACTTC. This rearrangement joins TRBV29-1 to TRBJ2-5; the D gene is possibly TRBD2 (6 bases). V dropped 2 bases and J dropped 4 bases, with 8 bases sitting between them. The length of the CDR3 is 12 residues. CDR1 and CDR2 from the germline V gene are SQVTM and ANQGSEA.

This chain links TRBV19 with TRBJ2-3; TRBD2 aligns across 7 bases. The V gene end was trimmed by 3 bases and the J gene end by 5 bases; junction bases not matched to a gene: 5. The CDR3 runs 14 residues. The germline CDR1 and CDR2 sequences are LNHDA and SQIVND (reference sequence). The CDR3: CASSIGGGVDTQYF. CDR3 DNA sequence: TGTGCCAGTAGTATTGGGGGAGGGGTAGATACGCAGTATTTT.

This clone was observed a few times. The chain links TRBV5-1 to TRBJ2-1, with 10 bases lining up with TRBD2. Germline values: CDR1 SGHRS, CDR2 YFSETQ. CDR3 length: 15 amino acids. Germline trimming cut 0 bases from V and 9 bases from J; bases unmatched to any gene: 6. The CDR3 is CASSLVLAGESEQFF. The CDR3 DNA follows: TGCGCCAGCAGCTTGGTCCTAGCGGGAGAAAGTGAGCAGTTCTTC.

The chain combines TRBV27 with TRBJ1-5, with 9 bases fitting TRBD1. Germline V CDR1 and CDR2: MNHEY, SMNVEV (reference sequence). Trimming at V came to 6 bases and at J to 1 base, leaving 1 base not matched to a gene. This CDR3 has 14 amino acids. CDR3 protein: CASRQGASNQPQHF. The CDR3 region has the DNA TGTGCCAGCAGACAGGGGGCGAGCAATCAGCCCCAGCATTTT.

The CDR3 DNA follows: TGTGCCAGCAGTCCTAGACTAGCGGGAGGGCCTACAGATACGCAGTATTTT. Protein sequence: CASSPRLAGGPTDTQYF. This rearrangement joins TRBV28 to TRBJ2-3, with 14 bases lining up with TRBD2. The junction had 7 bases not matched to a gene; V was cut back by 5 bases and J by 3 bases. Germline V lookup: CDR1 MDHEN, CDR2 SYDVKM. CDR3 length: 17 residues.

The chain recombines TRBV19 with TRBJ1-5; 7 bases map to TRBD1. The CDR3 totals 16 residues. Germline CDR1 reads LNHDA; CDR2 reads SQIVND (reference sequence). The ends lost 1 base at V and 7 bases at J; junction bases unmatched: 10. The CDR3 loop is CASSIGATGIKQPQHF. DNA for the CDR3: TGTGCCAGTAGTATAGGGGCGACAGGGATAAAGCAGCCCCAGCATTTT.

This clone was seen a few times. The V and J genes are TRBV2 and TRBJ2-3, with TRBD1 matching 9 bases. The germline CDR1 and CDR2 sequences are SNHLY and FYNNEI. Trimming removed 6 bases from V and 0 bases from J; junction bases left unmatched: 4. This CDR3 has 15 amino acids. The DNA for the CDR3 is TGTGCCAGCAGGGACAGGGGCCCCAGCACAGATACGCAGTATTTT. Translating it yields CASRDRGPSTDTQYF.

The gene calls are TRBV5-6 and TRBJ2-1; the match to TRBD2 covers 7 bases. The CDR3 length is 16 residues. Trimming removed 2 bases from V and 0 bases from J; junction bases left unmatched: 5. Germline V lookup: CDR1 SGHDT, CDR2 YYEEEE. CDR3 sequence (DNA): TGTGCCAGCAGCTTCAGATTAGCGGGCTCCTACAATGAGCAGTTCTTC. Residues: CASSFRLAGSYNEQFF.

The chain links TRBV7-9 to TRBJ2-1, with D uncertain. The CDR3 loop spans 14 amino acids. V shed 1 base and J shed 6 bases, with 10 bases lying between them. Germline V gene sequence: CDR1 SEHNR, CDR2 FQNEAQ (reference sequence). The CDR3 loop reads CASSLGPGSNEQFF. CDR3 bases: TGTGCCAGCAGCTTAGGTCCAGGCTCCAATGAGCAGTTCTTC.

The chain is built from TRBV28 and TRBJ2-7, with D possibly matching TRBD1 (6 bases). Germline V gives CDR1 MDHEN, CDR2 SYDVKM. V was pared by 5 bases and J by 7 bases, with 18 bases between. This CDR3 spans 14 amino acids. This CDR3 reads CASSRQAALGEQYF. In DNA, the CDR3 is TGTGCCAGCAGTCGACAGGCGGCCCTCGGAGAGCAGTACTTC.

The chain employs TRBV6-5 and TRBJ2-1; TRBD1 matches at 9 bases. Trimming cost V 2 bases and J 5 bases; bases outside gene matches: 4. Germline CDR1 is MNHEY and CDR2 is SVGAGI. This CDR3 is built from 15 residues. The CDR3 nucleotides are TGTGCCAGCAGTTACATAGGGACAGGGAACAATGAGCAGTTCTTC. Translated: CASSYIGTGNNEQFF.

This clone showed up just once. V usage is TRBV19 and J usage is TRBJ2-1; 8 nucleotides line up with TRBD1. Germline V gene data show CDR1 as LNHDA and CDR2 as SQIVND (reference sequence). CDR3 length equals 16 residues. Trimming cost V 6 bases and J 2 bases; bases outside gene matches: 9. The CDR3 sequence: CASRVGTGFPYNEQFF. In DNA form, the CDR3 reads TGTGCCAGTAGAGTCGGGACAGGTTTCCCCTACAATGAGCAGTTCTTC.

The chain joins TRBV7-6 to TRBJ2-5; 10 nucleotides match TRBD2. Germline assignment: CDR1 SGHVS and CDR2 FNYEAQ. The V segment lost 8 bases and the J segment 4 bases; nucleotides outside the gene matches: 7. The CDR3 runs 14 residues. The CDR3 here is CASRSGGAGETQYF. Here the CDR3 DNA reads TGTGCCAGCCGGAGCGGGGGGGCCGGAGAGACCCAGTACTTC.

The rearrangement links TRBV29-1 to TRBJ2-2, with 15 nucleotides matching TRBD2. CDR3 length equals 18 residues. V was pared by 6 bases and J by 7 bases, with 15 bases of the junction left unmatched. Per germline, CDR1 SQVTM and CDR2 ANQGSEA. The CDR3 reads CSVAVRTSGRAGVGELFF. CDR3 sequence (DNA): TGCAGCGTAGCCGTGAGGACTAGCGGGAGGGCCGGGGTCGGGGAGCTGTTTTTT.